This T cell receptor (beta chain) was sequenced for a study of blood T cell repertoires in COVID-19. Using immunoSEQ multiplex PCR, the repertoire was profiled, and TCRdb retains in-frame clones only, with some absent. This repertoire shows about 69,000 clones, approximately 83% found once; its top ten account for roughly 2.9%. Trimming cost V 5 bases and J 0 bases, with 11 bases left between them. This CDR3 has 13 amino acids. Looked up from germline, CDR1 is GTSNPN and CDR2 is SVGIG (reference sequence). The V call is TRBV30, the J call TRBJ2-7; D is unresolved. The sample was peripheral blood. The sequence was collected from an elderly man with acute or convalescent COVID-19. DNA of the CDR3: TGTGCCTGGGACACCTTCAGCTCCTACGAGCAGTACTTC. It yields the protein CAWDTFSSYEQYF.